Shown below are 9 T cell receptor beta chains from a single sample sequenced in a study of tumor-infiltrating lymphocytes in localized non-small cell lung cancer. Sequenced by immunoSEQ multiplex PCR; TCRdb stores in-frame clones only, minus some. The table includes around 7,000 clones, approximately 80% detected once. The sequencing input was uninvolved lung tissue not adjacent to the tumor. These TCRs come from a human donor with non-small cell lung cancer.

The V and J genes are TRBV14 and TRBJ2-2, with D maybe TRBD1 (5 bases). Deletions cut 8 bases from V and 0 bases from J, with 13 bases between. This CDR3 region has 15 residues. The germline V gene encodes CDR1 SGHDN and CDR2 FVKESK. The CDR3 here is CASARRTSNTGELFF. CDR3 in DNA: TGTGCCAGCGCTCGAAGGACATCGAACACCGGGGAGCTGTTTTTT.

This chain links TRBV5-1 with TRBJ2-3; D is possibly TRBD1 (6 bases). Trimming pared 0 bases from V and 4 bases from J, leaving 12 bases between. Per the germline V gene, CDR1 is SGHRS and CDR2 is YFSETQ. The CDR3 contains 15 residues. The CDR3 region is CASSLAAGAADTQYF. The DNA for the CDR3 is TGCGCCAGCAGCTTGGCGGCAGGGGCGGCAGATACGCAGTATTTT.

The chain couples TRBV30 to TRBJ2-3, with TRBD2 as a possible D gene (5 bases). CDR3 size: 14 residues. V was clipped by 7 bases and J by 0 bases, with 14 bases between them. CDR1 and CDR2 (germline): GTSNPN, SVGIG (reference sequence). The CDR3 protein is CAFQRLSSTDTQYF. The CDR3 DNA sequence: TGTGCCTTTCAGCGGTTATCTAGCACAGATACGCAGTATTTT.

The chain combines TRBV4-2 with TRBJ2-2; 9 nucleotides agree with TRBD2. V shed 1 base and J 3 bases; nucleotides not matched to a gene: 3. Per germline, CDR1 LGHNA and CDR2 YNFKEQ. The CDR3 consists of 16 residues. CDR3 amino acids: CASSQGRGGHTGELFF. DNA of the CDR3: TGTGCCAGCAGCCAAGGGCGGGGGGGGCACACCGGGGAGCTGTTTTTT.

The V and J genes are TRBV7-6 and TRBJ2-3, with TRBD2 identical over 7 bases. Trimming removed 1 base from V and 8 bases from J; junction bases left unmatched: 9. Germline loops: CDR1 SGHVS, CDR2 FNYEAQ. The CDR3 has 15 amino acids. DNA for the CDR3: TGTGCCAGCAGCTTAGGGGGGGGAGTACTGGCTACGCAGTATTTT. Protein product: CASSLGGGVLATQYF.

The CDR3 DNA reads TGTGCCAGCAGTTTATCCATGGCCGAGCAGTACTTC. Translation: CASSLSMAEQYF. The chain has TRBV28 and TRBJ2-7; D unclear. The V gene's germline CDR1 is MDHEN and CDR2 SYDVKM. The CDR3 has 12 amino acids. The V end lost 1 base, the J end lost 6 bases, and 7 bases lay between the germline ends.

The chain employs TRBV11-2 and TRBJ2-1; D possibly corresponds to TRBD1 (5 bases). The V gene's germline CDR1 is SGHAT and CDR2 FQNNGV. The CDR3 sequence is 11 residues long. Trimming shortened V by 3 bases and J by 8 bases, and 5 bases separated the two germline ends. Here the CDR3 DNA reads TGTGCCAGCAGCTTGGGGCATGAGCAGTTCTTC. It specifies CASSLGHEQFF.

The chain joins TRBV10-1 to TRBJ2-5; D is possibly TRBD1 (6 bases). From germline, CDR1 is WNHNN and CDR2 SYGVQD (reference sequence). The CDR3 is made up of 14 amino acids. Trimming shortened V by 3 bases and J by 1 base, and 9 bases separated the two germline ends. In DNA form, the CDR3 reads TGCGCCAGCAGTGAAGACAGGCCCCAAGAGACCCAGTACTTC. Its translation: CASSEDRPQETQYF.

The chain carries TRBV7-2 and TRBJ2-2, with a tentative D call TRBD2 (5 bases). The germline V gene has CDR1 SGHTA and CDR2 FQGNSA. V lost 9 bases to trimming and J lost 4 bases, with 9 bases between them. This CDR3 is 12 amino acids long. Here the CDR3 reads CASTRGTGELFF. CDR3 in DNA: TGTGCCAGTACTCGGGGCACCGGGGAGCTGTTTTTT.